Included here is one T cell receptor (beta chain) sequence, with context. The specificity of this receptor is unknown. No base quality information exists; no much larger clone differs at one position. The sample originates from a study of blood T cell repertoires in COVID-19 (TCRdb year 2020). Study-level background: The collaborator samples originated in the United States, Italy and Spain and spanned the acute and convalescent phases of COVID-19. The prospective study material was composed of cDNA or gDNA derived from T cells, B-cell-depleted T cells, or PBMCs. The dataset comprised deeply sampled blood TCRbeta repertoires from subjects exposed to, actively infected with, or recovered from COVID-19. The repertoires were released in a freely available public database intended as a resource for research on the immune response to SARS-CoV-2. The samples were drawn from two sources: the first 160 participants of the ongoing ImmuneRACE study, and 1,000 to 1,500 subjects contributed by 6 global collaborators. Sample metadata almost always included a de-identified subject ID, COVID-19 status, age in years and sex. Where available, HLA class I and class II types were obtained from metadata supplied by the sample provider rather than from assay-based typing. Points the paper makes about the study in general: The amount of clinical and demographic metadata varied by source and participant and was provided uncurated.

Including the terminal cysteine and phenylalanine, the CDR3 comprises 15 residues. Just the 45-base CDR3 DNA is kept, in frame starting at base 1. V is reduced by 3 bases and J by 5 bases, leaving a spacing of 15 bases between them. Looking up the germline V gene yields CDR1 SGDLS and CDR2 YYNGEE. TCRbeta CDR3 regions were amplified from genomic DNA using the immunoSEQ Assay, a bias-controlled multiplex PCR. The study's own analysis went as follows. The number of nucleated cells in each sample was estimated by amplification of reference gene primers within the assay. To quantify the absolute abundance of each unique TCRbeta CDR3 rearrangement, sequence reads were collapsed and filtered. For each sample, productive Simpson clonality was calculated by taking the square root of Simpson's diversity index across productive rearrangements. TCRdb provides this immuneACCESS table in a form limited to in-frame rearrangements. Some clones are lacking; in checked studies, under half of them reflect an unresolved V gene, and why the rest are absent is not known. The V and J calls and the clone size are those of that table, but D and trimming were determined from the DNA. The sample contains 250,000 to 350,000 clones, roughly 89% of them found a single time. Clones ranked in the top ten supply approximately 9% of the sample.

Participants in the prospective study were enrolled through a virtual design, were aged roughly 18 to 100 years, and lived in 24 United States geographic areas. To assign participants to cohorts, the prospective study relied on clinical history that participants themselves reported in a screening survey and a study questionnaire. Recovered participants in ImmuneRACE Cohort 3 were defined as having two consecutive negative NP/OP PCR tests, clearance from a healthcare professional, or resolution of symptoms. In the prospective study, whole blood, serum and a nasopharyngeal or oropharyngeal swab were collected from each participant by mobile phlebotomists. Participants in the prospective study had the option to provide additional blood draws and questionnaires over a roughly two-month period. Prospective study blood samples were shipped either frozen or at room temperature before DNA extraction.

The chain employs TRBV9 and TRBJ2-1; possibly the D gene is TRBD1, per 6 matching bases. The receptor's source is a woman aged 18-30 years who had recovered from COVID-19. Sequencing input: PBMCs or T cells enriched from blood (not recorded which). The CDR3: CASSARASGDNEQFF. The nucleotide sequence reads TGTGCCAGCAGCGCCCGGGCCTCAGGGGACAATGAGCAGTTCTTC. With the portions outside the CDR3 filled from the reference TRBV9 and TRBJ2-1 genes, the complete variable region becomes DSGVTQTPKHLITATGQRVTLRCSPRSGDLSVYWYQQSLDQGLQFLIQYYNGEERAKGNILERFSAQQFPDLHSELNLSSLELGDSALYFCASSARASGDNEQFFGPGTRLTVL.